This entry lists 10 T cell receptor beta chains sequenced from one sample in a study of blood T cell repertoires in COVID-19. Produced via immunoSEQ multiplex PCR; TCRdb's table is partial and in-frame only. This sample yields around 330,000 clones, of which roughly 90% are seen a single time; approximately 5.2% belongs to the top ten. Sequenced sample: PBMCs or T cells enriched from blood (not recorded which). The receptor set was obtained from a man aged 55 to 69 who had recovered from COVID-19.

This chain's CDR3 is CASRPRRREAEAFF. In DNA, the CDR3 is TGTGCCAGCAGACCCAGGAGGAGGGAGGCTGAAGCTTTCTTT. The chain employs TRBV6-5 and TRBJ1-1; D ambiguous. The V end lost 6 bases, the J end lost 6 bases, and 17 bases lay between the germline ends. The V gene's germline CDR1 is MNHEY and CDR2 SVGAGI. The CDR3 has 14 residues.

The V call is TRBV10-3, the J call TRBJ2-3, with D tentatively TRBD1 (6 bases). The CDR3 has 13 amino acids. Looked up from germline, CDR1 is ENHRY and CDR2 is SYGVKD. V shed 5 bases and J shed 4 bases, with 10 bases lying between them. In nucleotides, the CDR3 is TGTGCCATCAGTTTACAGGGAGCAGATACGCAGTATTTT. Translation gives CAISLQGADTQYF.

The chain links TRBV3-1 (or the pseudogene TRBV3-2) to TRBJ2-7; 16 bases align to TRBD2. Germline CDR1 reads LGHDT; CDR2 reads YNNKEL (reference sequence). CDR3 length equals 17 residues. V shed 1 base, J shed 7 bases, and the junction held 7 bases outside the gene matches. As DNA, the CDR3 is TGTGCCAGCAGCCAAGCCGGGACTAGCGGGAGGGCCTGGGAGCAGTACTTC. Its protein product is CASSQAGTSGRAWEQYF.

The rearrangement links TRBV5-1 to TRBJ2-7; possible D gene TRBD2, 7 bases. CDR3 length equals 14 residues. V shed 4 bases and J shed 5 bases, with 16 bases lying between them. Germline CDR1 reads SGHRS; CDR2 reads YFSETQ. CDR3 DNA sequence: TGCGCCAGCAGCGAGGGGGGGTCAATCAACGAGCAGTACTTC. As protein: CASSEGGSINEQYF.

This clone was detected a few times. J is TRBJ2-2 and V is TRBV7-2, with 7 bases that match TRBD2. CDR1 is SGHTA, CDR2 FQGNSA, per germline. This CDR3 region has 17 residues. The junction had 8 bases not matched to a gene; V was cut back by 3 bases and J by 1 base. The CDR3 DNA is TGTGCCAGCAGCTTGGACCTAGCGGCCCTGAACACCGGGGAGCTGTTTTTT. Its translation is CASSLDLAALNTGELFF.

V is TRBV5-1 and J is TRBJ1-4; D is perhaps TRBD1 (5 bases). CDR1 and CDR2 (germline): SGHRS, YFSETQ. Trimming left V 4 bases short and J 0 bases short, with 13 bases between. The CDR3 covers 16 residues. This chain's CDR3 is CASSLGWGATNEKLFF. CDR3 in DNA: TGCGCCAGCAGCCTGGGGTGGGGGGCAACTAATGAAAAACTGTTTTTT.

V is TRBV11-2 and J is TRBJ1-4, with 7 bases that match TRBD1. V was clipped by 2 bases and J by 0 bases; unmatched bases: 9. Germline V gene lookup returns CDR1 SGHAT and CDR2 FQNNGV. This CDR3 comprises 18 residues. The DNA for the CDR3 is TGTGCCAGCAGCTTAAGAATTCAGGGGGTCGCAACTAATGAAAAACTGTTTTTT. Translating gives CASSLRIQGVATNEKLFF.

The chain links TRBV7-3 to TRBJ2-7, with 10 positions matching TRBD2. The germline CDR1 and CDR2 sequences are SGHTA and FQGTGA. The CDR3 loop spans 16 amino acids. The junction had 4 bases not matched to a gene; V was cut back by 0 bases and J by 2 bases. The chain's CDR3 is CASSLTGLAGAYEQYF. As DNA, the CDR3 is TGTGCCAGCAGCTTAACCGGGCTAGCGGGAGCCTACGAGCAGTACTTC.

The rearrangement joins TRBV28 to TRBJ2-7, with D possibly being TRBD2 (5 bases). CDR3 length equals 15 residues. V was trimmed by 6 bases and J by 1 base, leaving 16 bases between them. Germline assignment: CDR1 MDHEN and CDR2 SYDVKM. This CDR3 reads CASSQSTRGSYEQYF. DNA of the CDR3: TGTGCCAGCAGCCAATCGACCCGGGGATCCTACGAGCAGTACTTC.

The V and J genes are TRBV5-5 and TRBJ2-1; TRBD2 might be the D (5 bases). The V gene lost 2 bases and the J gene lost 8 bases, with 14 bases spanning the gap. The V gene's germline CDR1 is SGHKS and CDR2 YYEKEE (reference sequence). The length of the CDR3 is 14 residues. CDR3 nucleotide sequence: TGTGCCAGCAGCTTTGACCTTATCGGGGATGAGCAGTTCTTC. This gives the protein CASSFDLIGDEQFF.